The source of this T cell receptor (beta chain) is a study of T-cell reconstitution after alpha-beta-depleted transplantation in children. Unique molecular identifiers featured in how the TCRbeta library was prepared. TCRdb re-called the PCR reads through MiXCR, storing one row per CDR3 protein. The data contain nearly 400,000 distinct CDR3 sequences, just over 20% of them seen just once; the ten biggest clones take up 3.8%. Trimming removed 6 bases at V and 0 bases at J, with 8 bases between. CDR3 length: 13 residues. Details on this clonotype: This may stem from a read error, because a much larger clone lies one nucleotide away.

The source material was PBMCs from the stem cell graft donor, sampled from the stem cell graft. The TCR sequence derives from a human donor who donated a stem cell graft to a child with acute myeloid leukemia. V gene TRBV12-3 or TRBV12-4 combines with J gene TRBJ1-1; D is uncertain. CDR3 loop: CASSPHMNTEAFF. The CDR3, as DNA: TGTGCCAGCAGCCCCCACATGAACACTGAAGCTTTCTTT.